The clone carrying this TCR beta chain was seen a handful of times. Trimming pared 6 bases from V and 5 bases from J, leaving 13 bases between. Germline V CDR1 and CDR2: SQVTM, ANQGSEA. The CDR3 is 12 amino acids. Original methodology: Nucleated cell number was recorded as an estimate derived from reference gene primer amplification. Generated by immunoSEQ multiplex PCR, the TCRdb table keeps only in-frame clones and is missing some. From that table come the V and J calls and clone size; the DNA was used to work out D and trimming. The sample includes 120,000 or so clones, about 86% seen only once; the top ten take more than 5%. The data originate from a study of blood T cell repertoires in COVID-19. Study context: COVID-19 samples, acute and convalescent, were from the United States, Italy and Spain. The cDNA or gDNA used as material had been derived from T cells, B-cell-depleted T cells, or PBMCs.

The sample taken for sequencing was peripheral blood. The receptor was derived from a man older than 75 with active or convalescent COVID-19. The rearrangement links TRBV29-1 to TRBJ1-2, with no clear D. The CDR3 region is CSVPRTEYGYTF. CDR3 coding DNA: TGCAGCGTCCCCCGAACAGAGTATGGCTACACCTTC.